The rows below give T cell receptor beta chains drawn from one sample of a study of radiation and T cells in renal cell carcinoma. Only in-frame clones appear in the TCRdb table, and some are missing; sequencing was by immunoSEQ multiplex PCR. This sample has 100,000 to 150,000 clones, with more than 75% found just once. Sample: blood, taken from a patient whose treatment included radiotherapy and nephrectomy. Source of these receptors: a woman between 65 and 79 years old with renal cell carcinoma. CDR3s include the opening cysteine and the closing phenylalanine or tryptophan. The D gene is left open where the match is weak. For some rows the clone size is stated as once, few or many, or as a class when expanded; others skip it.

cdr3_aa v_call d_call clone_size
CSVDQGNTEAFF TRBV29-1 - -
CASRRGSEAFF TRBV6-5 - -
CATEGLGNTGELFF TRBV15 TRBD2 -
CASSENPGGRDNEQFF TRBV2 - -
CAWRGGMNRGTEAFF TRBV30 - -
CASSQEHDGGYTF TRBV4-3 - -
CASSFAGGSSYNEQFF TRBV5-4 TRBD2 -
CASSRETNRPYQPQHF TRBV5-5 - -
CASSLGTSVFHEQFF TRBV9 TRBD2 -
CASRSNRGLNTEAFF TRBV27 TRBD1 few
CASSVGLAGTSTDTQYF TRBV9 TRBD2 -
CAIKNGTRQGTYEQYF TRBV10-3 TRBD1 -
CASTGLADYNEQFF TRBV6-5 TRBD2 -
CASSIGGLAGIYEQYF TRBV19 TRBD2 few
CASSKALSYRAWGGELFF TRBV21-1 - -
CASSLVSREIYEQYF TRBV7-2 - -
CASTSARGNTIYF TRBV28 - once
CASSWTGGPETQYF TRBV19 TRBD1 -
CASSFGIAGGRGTDTQYF TRBV5-4 TRBD2 -
CASSTGGYEQYF TRBV5-1 - -
CASSLGGQSRTIYF TRBV28 TRBD1 -
CASSPLGLEQYF TRBV7-2 - once
CASSEGRSYNEQFF TRBV6-1 - few
CASSLRDYEQYF TRBV5-1 - -
CSLVTVNTDTQYF TRBV29-1 - once
CAIREGYEQYF TRBV10-3 - few
CASSDSWGQGAFF TRBV2 TRBD1 -
CASSRDRGRVNTEAFF TRBV28 TRBD1 -
CASSRRTGGADTQYF TRBV14 TRBD1 -
CASSESGARSGNTIYF TRBV6-1 - -
CASSLARTRSHEQYF TRBV7-2 TRBD2 -
CASSQGQGGIDEAFF TRBV4-3 TRBD1 few
CASSAKRQGTNSPLHF TRBV9 TRBD1 -
CASNLASNYGYTF TRBV7-2 - -
CASSLVGSSNSPLHF TRBV5-4 - -
CASSVTGRTDTQYF TRBV9 - -
CASSFTVNTEAFF TRBV5-6 - -
CASILTGVDTEAFF TRBV6-6 TRBD1 -
CASSLSVRGQSNEKLFF TRBV7-8 TRBD1 -
CASERQETNTDTQYF TRBV2 - -